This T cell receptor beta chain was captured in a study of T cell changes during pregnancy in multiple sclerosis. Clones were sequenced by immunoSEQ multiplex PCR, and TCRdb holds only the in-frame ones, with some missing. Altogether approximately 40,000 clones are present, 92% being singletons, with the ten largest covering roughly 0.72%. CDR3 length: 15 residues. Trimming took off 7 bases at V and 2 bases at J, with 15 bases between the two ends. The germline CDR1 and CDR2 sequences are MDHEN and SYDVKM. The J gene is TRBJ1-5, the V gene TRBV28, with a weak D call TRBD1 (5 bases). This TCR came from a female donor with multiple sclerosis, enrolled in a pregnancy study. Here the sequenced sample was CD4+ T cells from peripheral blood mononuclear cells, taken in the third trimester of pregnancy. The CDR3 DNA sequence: TGTGCCAGCACCGGGGGTGGCAGCCGCAATCAGCCCCAGCATTTT. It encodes CASTGGGSRNQPQHF.